The 24 T cell receptor beta chains given below trace back to one sample, sequenced in a study of response to subunit inactivated influenza vaccine (dated by TCRdb to 2016 to 2018). The library came from RT-PCR. This sample was sequenced with an Illumina HiSeq 2500. TCRdb took the public reads, trimmed them with fastp at Q25, ran MiXCR for clone calling and kept in-frame beta chains. Entries are consolidated by CDR3 protein sequence, retaining the most common genes and DNA. This sample is represented by around 710,000 distinct CDR3 sequences; around 13% of them were singletons. The ten most abundant clones make up less than 7% of the sample. Sequenced here: PBMCs from blood, sampled approximately 15 days before vaccination. The source of these receptors is a man in his forties or fifties who received an inactivated influenza vaccine. Donor details come from another sample of the same person, matched by shared clones.

This chain links TRBV28 with TRBJ2-2; TRBD2 is a possible D gene (6 bases). Germline-derived CDR1 and CDR2 are MDHEN and SYDVKM. The V end was cut by 4 bases, the J end by 4 bases, with 13 bases between. The CDR3 extends over 15 amino acids. Here the CDR3 DNA reads TGTGCCAGCAGTTGGCGGGGTAGTAGCACCGGGGAGCTGTTTTTT. It translates to CASSWRGSSTGELFF.

This clonotype was counted only a few times. The CDR3 coding sequence is TGTGCCAGCACCCTGGCGGCGTTCGGGGAGCTGTTTTTT. This sequence encodes CASTLAAFGELFF. The chain recombines TRBV9 with TRBJ2-2; D remains unclear. Per the germline V gene, CDR1 is SGDLS and CDR2 is YYNGEE. The CDR3 extends over 13 amino acids. Trimming took off 6 bases at V and 7 bases at J, with 13 bases between the two ends.

A word on this clonotype: A clone one base away is much larger, so this may be a read error. The V gene is TRBV2, the J gene TRBJ2-4; D may be TRBD2 (5 bases). Per germline, CDR1 SNHLY and CDR2 FYNNEI. The CDR3 loop spans 15 amino acids. The CDR3 reads CACSDSVSVKNIQYF. CDR3 sequence (DNA): TGTGCCTGCAGTGATAGCGTTTCGGTCAAAAACATTCAGTACTTC.

The V call is TRBV20-1, the J call TRBJ2-1; 9 bases agree with TRBD2. Germline CDR1 is DFQATT and CDR2 is SNEGSKA (reference sequence). The CDR3 consists of 14 residues. Losses at the gene ends were 4 bases for V and 10 bases for J; bases not matched to a gene: 11. CDR3 bases: TGCAGTGCTACTACTCCGGGACTAGCATCAGAGCAGTTCTTC. Protein: CSATTPGLASEQFF.

This clonotype was seen only a few times. The rearrangement links TRBV20-1 to TRBJ2-7, with D maybe TRBD2 (5 bases). The CDR3 covers 14 residues. Germline V gene sequence: CDR1 DFQATT, CDR2 SNEGSKA (reference sequence). The V and J ends lost 3 bases and 4 bases respectively, with 16 bases between them. The CDR3 DNA is TGCAGTGCTAGTCCTGGGAGCGAGCCATACGAGCAGTACTTC. Translation: CSASPGSEPYEQYF.

In DNA form, the CDR3 reads TGTGCCAGCAGCCCCCAGGGGCGGGGCGACGGGGAGCTGTTTTTT. Protein: CASSPQGRGDGELFF. The V and J genes are TRBV7-2 and TRBJ2-2; either TRBD1 or TRBD2 may fit D (6 bases each). The CDR3 is 15 residues long. Germline lookup yields CDR1 SGHTA and CDR2 FQGNSA. Trimming pared 5 bases from V and 7 bases from J, leaving 17 bases between.

The chain employs TRBV4-3 and TRBJ2-7; no reliable D call. Germline CDR1 LGHNA, CDR2 YSLEER. The germline V and J ends were trimmed by 4 bases and 6 bases, with 19 bases remaining between them. This CDR3 has 15 amino acids. The CDR3 loop is CASSPVPDASAEQYF. The CDR3 nucleotides are TGCGCCAGCAGCCCGGTACCGGACGCCTCCGCCGAGCAGTACTTC.

Only a few counts were recorded for this clonotype. The chain carries TRBV6-5 and TRBJ2-1, with D uncertain. V lost 0 bases to trimming and J lost 0 bases, with 6 bases between them. The CDR3 contains 15 residues. The V gene's germline CDR1 is MNHEY and CDR2 SVGAGI. As DNA, the CDR3 is TGTGCCAGCAGTTACTCGAAAAACTCCTACAATGAGCAGTTCTTC. It yields the protein CASSYSKNSYNEQFF.

This chain links TRBV6-1 with TRBJ1-2, with 8 bases identical to TRBD1. The V gene's germline CDR1 is MNHNS and CDR2 SASEGT. V trimming: 2 bases; J trimming: 6 bases; junction bases outside the gene matches: 8. The CDR3 has 15 amino acids. The CDR3: CASSEIDRGADGYTF. DNA for the CDR3: TGTGCCAGCAGTGAAATCGACAGGGGAGCGGATGGCTACACCTTC.

The sample holds many counts of this clonotype. The chain couples TRBV5-5 to TRBJ1-3; D is uncertain. The germline V gene has CDR1 SGHKS and CDR2 YYEKEE (reference sequence). V was clipped by 0 bases and J by 2 bases, with 6 bases between them. CDR3 length equals 14 residues. The CDR3 is CASSLAGAGNTIYF. In DNA, the CDR3 is TGTGCCAGCAGCTTGGCTGGGGCTGGAAACACCATATATTTT. The entire variable domain, with the rest obtained from reference TRBV5-5 and TRBJ1-3, is as follows: DAGVTQSPTHLIKTRGQQVTLRCSPISGHKSVSWYQQVLGQGPQFIFQYYEKEERGRGNFPDRFSARQFPNYSSELNVNALLLGDSALYLCASSLAGAGNTIYFGEGSWLTVV.

In nucleotides, the CDR3 is TGTGCCAGCAGCTCTGAAGGATCGACTAGCGGTTCCTACAATGAGCAGTTCTTC. Translating gives CASSSEGSTSGSYNEQFF. V usage is TRBV9 and J usage is TRBJ2-1; 9 bases match TRBD2. V shed 4 bases, J shed 1 base, and the junction held 12 bases outside the gene matches. The CDR3 is made up of 18 amino acids. CDR1 SGDLS and CDR2 YYNGEE come from the germline V gene.

This clonotype has a count of ten or more. V usage is TRBV11-2 and J usage is TRBJ1-1; no reliable D call. Per germline, CDR1 SGHAT and CDR2 FQNNGV. Trimming pared 1 base from V and 4 bases from J, leaving 10 bases between. The CDR3 extends over 14 amino acids. In DNA form, the CDR3 reads TGTGCCAGCAGCTTAGGGGTAGTGAGCACTGAAGCTTTCTTT. Protein: CASSLGVVSTEAFF.

This clonotype was picked up a small number of times. The CDR3, as DNA: TGCAGTGCTAGTCACGCGAGGAGGAACACCGGGGAGCTGTTTTTT. Amino acid sequence: CSASHARRNTGELFF. The rearrangement links TRBV20-1 to TRBJ2-2; no firm D call. CDR3 length: 15 amino acids. Germline loops: CDR1 DFQATT, CDR2 SNEGSKA (reference sequence). Trimming shortened V by 3 bases and J by 1 base, and 12 bases separated the two germline ends.

This clonotype was observed a handful of times. The chain joins TRBV7-9 to TRBJ1-1; D ambiguous. Germline loops: CDR1 SEHNR, CDR2 FQNEAQ (reference sequence). This CDR3 contains 15 residues. Trimming removed 0 bases at V and 5 bases at J, with 13 bases between. CDR3 residues: CASSLALGEQTEAFF. Written as DNA, the CDR3 is TGTGCCAGCAGCTTAGCGCTAGGTGAGCAAACTGAAGCTTTCTTT.

The V and J genes are TRBV7-8 and TRBJ2-7; 9 bases align to TRBD1. In germline, CDR1 is SGHVS, CDR2 FQNEAQ. The CDR3 is 20 amino acids. Unmatched junction bases numbered 24, after V lost 5 bases and J lost 4 bases. The CDR3 DNA sequence: TGTGCCAGCAGCCCGCAAGCCCTAACACTGGGACAGGGAGGGCCATACGAGCAGTACTTC. It specifies CASSPQALTLGQGGPYEQYF.

The chain carries TRBV5-1 and TRBJ2-1, with 7 bases fitting TRBD1. Trimming removed 2 bases from V and 4 bases from J; junction bases left unmatched: 6. Germline loops: CDR1 SGHRS, CDR2 YFSETQ. CDR3 length: 15 amino acids. The DNA of the CDR3 is TGCGCCAGCAGCTTATCCGGGACAGCATACAATGAGCAGTTCTTC. Its translation: CASSLSGTAYNEQFF.

Of note for this clonotype: The junction differs from germline at one of its ends, possibly a read error. V and J are TRBV12-3 or TRBV12-4 and TRBJ2-7, with D possibly TRBD1 on 7 matching bases. The CDR3 length is 18 residues. CDR3 in amino acids: CARSLDTSRGDSPPEQYF. The DNA of the CDR3 is TGTGCCCGCAGTTTAGATACTTCTCGCGGGGACAGTCCGCCCGAGCAGTACTTC.

This clonotype has only a few counts. The rearrangement joins TRBV7-9 to TRBJ2-1; 7 bases match TRBD1. Unmatched junction bases numbered 14, after V lost 1 base and J lost 8 bases. From germline, CDR1 is SEHNR and CDR2 FQNEAQ (reference sequence). The CDR3 sequence is 17 residues long. Written as DNA, the CDR3 is TGTGCCAGCAGCTTAGTGGGTGTGACAGGGTTTTCCCATGAGCAGTTCTTC. It codes for CASSLVGVTGFSHEQFF.

V and J are TRBV29-1 and TRBJ2-1; no definite D call. The CDR3 totals 12 residues. V was shortened by 3 bases and J by 6 bases, with 9 bases between the two germline ends. Germline-derived CDR1 and CDR2 are SQVTM and ANQGSEA. CDR3 in DNA: TGCAGCGTTGATTTGCGCGTCAATGAGCAGTTCTTC. Residues: CSVDLRVNEQFF.

The chain couples TRBV18 to TRBJ2-4; D tentatively fits TRBD1 or TRBD2 (5 bases each). Trimming pared 3 bases from V and 7 bases from J, leaving 13 bases between. From germline, CDR1 is KGHSH and CDR2 LQKENI. The CDR3 has 14 amino acids. CDR3 coding DNA: TGTGCCAGCTCACCGCCGGGACCTAGGAACATTCAGTACTTC. It is translated as CASSPPGPRNIQYF.

The chain employs TRBV12-3 or TRBV12-4 and TRBJ2-5, with D tentatively TRBD2 (6 bases). Trimming removed 8 bases at V and 3 bases at J, with 13 bases between. This CDR3 region has 13 residues. The chain's CDR3 is CASLRSSEETQYF. The CDR3 DNA sequence: TGTGCCAGCCTGCGTTCTAGCGAAGAGACCCAGTACTTC.

Ten or more counts support this clonotype. The rearrangement joins TRBV4-1 to TRBJ2-3; no firm D call. The V end was cut by 1 base, the J end by 6 bases, with 8 bases between. Per germline, CDR1 MGHRA and CDR2 YSYEKL. The CDR3 loop spans 13 amino acids. The CDR3 spells CASSQAARDTQYF. The DNA for the CDR3 is TGCGCCAGCAGCCAAGCCGCCAGGGATACGCAGTATTTT.

This clonotype was seen a handful of times. J is TRBJ2-7 and V is TRBV28, with 7 bases aligning to TRBD1. J lost 0 bases, V lost 4 bases, and 9 bases had no gene match. CDR3 length: 16 residues. CDR1 is MDHEN and CDR2 is SYDVKM in the germline V gene. CDR3 protein: CASSSPAGTDSYEQYF. The DNA for the CDR3 is TGTGCCAGCAGTTCGCCGGCCGGGACAGACTCCTACGAGCAGTACTTC.

This clonotype has only a few counts. The chain links TRBV7-9 to TRBJ2-1, with a possible D match to TRBD1 (5 bases). V was shortened by 7 bases and J by 2 bases, with 12 bases between the two germline ends. Looked up from germline, CDR1 is SEHNR and CDR2 is FQNEAQ (reference sequence). This CDR3 region has 14 residues. The CDR3 DNA reads TGTGCCAGCAACCTCCTGGGGCCCTACAATGAGCAGTTCTTC. It codes for CASNLLGPYNEQFF. Variable domain in full (rest from reference TRBV7-9 and TRBJ2-1): DTGVSQNPRHKITKRGQNVTFRCDPISEHNRLYWYRQTLGQGPEFLTYFQNEAQLEKSRLLSDRFSAERPKGSFSTLEIQRTEQGDSAMYLCASNLLGPYNEQFFGPGTRLTVL.